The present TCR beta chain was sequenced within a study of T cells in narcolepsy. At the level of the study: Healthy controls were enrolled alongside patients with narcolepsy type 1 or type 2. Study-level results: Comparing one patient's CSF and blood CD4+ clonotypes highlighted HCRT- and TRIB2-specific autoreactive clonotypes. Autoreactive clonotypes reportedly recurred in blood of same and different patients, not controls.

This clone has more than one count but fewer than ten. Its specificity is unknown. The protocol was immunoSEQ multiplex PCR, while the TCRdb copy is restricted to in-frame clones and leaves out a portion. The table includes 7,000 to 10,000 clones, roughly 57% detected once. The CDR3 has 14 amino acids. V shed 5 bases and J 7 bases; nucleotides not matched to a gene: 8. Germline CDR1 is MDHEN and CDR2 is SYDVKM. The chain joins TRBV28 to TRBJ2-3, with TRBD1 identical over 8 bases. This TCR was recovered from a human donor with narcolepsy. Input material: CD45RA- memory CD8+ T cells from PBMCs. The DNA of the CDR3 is TGTGCCAGCAGTCAGACAGGGGTTTTATATACGCAGTATTTT. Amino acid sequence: CASSQTGVLYTQYF.